This T cell receptor (beta chain) was captured by sequencing in a study of pediatric ulcerative colitis. Per the germline V gene, CDR1 is SGDLS and CDR2 is YYNGEE. The V gene lost 3 bases and the J gene lost 2 bases, with 17 bases spanning the gap. The CDR3 consists of 16 residues. By share, this clone ranks as medium-sized. The rectum was sampled with one to two pinch biopsies at colonoscopy. Repertoires were generated with immunoSEQ multiplex PCR, while TCRdb's copy carries only in-frame clones and drops some. The sample records 16,000 or so clones, around 80% being singletons. This clonotype originated in a boy younger than 18 who was a control in a study of pediatric ulcerative colitis. Source material: gut tissue. The chain is built from TRBV9 and TRBJ2-5; D assignment may be TRBD1 or TRBD2 (5 bases each). CDR3 sequence: CASSDLLGDPQETQYF. CDR3 DNA sequence: TGTGCCAGCAGCGACCTTTTGGGGGACCCTCAAGAGACCCAGTACTTC.